The 18 T cell receptor beta chains reported below all come from one sample, sequenced in a study of Graves' ophthalmopathy and Graves' hyperthyroidism. Transcripts of RNA were the source for amplifying TCR beta CDR3 regions. The library came from an HTBI-primed first-round RT-PCR and a second-round multiplex PCR. TCRdb processed the multiplex PCR reads anew with MiXCR; each CDR3 protein has one entry. In the table there are about 620,000 distinct CDR3 sequences, 20% to 25% of which are singletons. The material sequenced was peripheral blood. Receptors originate from a woman in her late teens or twenties with stable Graves' hyperthyroidism. Some clones in this sample may be carry-over from other donors' samples.

A remark on this clonotype: A read error may explain this, as a much larger clone is one base away. The J gene is TRBJ2-7, the V gene TRBV20-1; no reliable D call. The CDR3 runs 11 residues. Germline V CDR1 and CDR2: DFQATT, SNEGSKA (reference sequence). CDR3 DNA: TGCAGTGCTAGTGATCCCTACGAGCAGTGCTTC. Its protein product is CSASDPYEQCF.

In its sample, this clonotype was seen many times. The chain recombines TRBV12-3 or TRBV12-4 with TRBJ1-1; no definite D call. The CDR3 covers 11 residues. Trimming took 3 bases from V and 6 from J, leaving 5 bases between them. CDR3 in DNA: TGTGCCAGCAGTTTTTCCCCTGAAGCTTTCTTT. Its translation: CASSFSPEAFF.

This clonotype was seen many times. The chain is built from TRBV24-1 and TRBJ2-5; D may be TRBD2 (5 bases). This CDR3 spans 12 amino acids. Germline loops: CDR1 KGHDR, CDR2 SFDVKD. Between the trimmed V and J ends, which lost 4 bases and 5 bases, there was a span of 7 bases. The CDR3, as DNA: TGTGCCACCAGTGACGGGGTGGAGACCCAGTACTTC. Protein: CATSDGVETQYF.

This clonotype appeared a few times. This sequence joins TRBV30 and TRBJ1-1; 7 bases match TRBD1. CDR1 is GTSNPN, CDR2 SVGIG, per germline (reference sequence). The CDR3 has 14 residues. J lost 1 base, V lost 4 bases, and 6 bases had no gene match. The CDR3 bases are TGTGCCTGGAACAGGGGCAGGGAGAACACTGAAGCTTTCTTT. Protein sequence: CAWNRGRENTEAFF.

The gene calls are TRBV4-1 and TRBJ1-1; 9 bases map to TRBD1. The CDR3 has 16 amino acids. Trimming removed 1 base from V and 7 bases from J; junction bases left unmatched: 10. The germline V gene has CDR1 MGHRA and CDR2 YSYEKL. The CDR3 loop reads CASSQVGQGKRGEAFF. The DNA of the CDR3 is TGCGCCAGCAGCCAAGTAGGACAGGGGAAGCGGGGTGAAGCTTTCTTT.

This clonotype was observed many times. The V gene is TRBV6-1, the J gene TRBJ2-5; D not resolved. The V gene lost 4 bases and the J gene lost 5 bases, with 11 bases spanning the gap. The V gene's germline CDR1 is MNHNS and CDR2 SASEGT. The CDR3 has 13 amino acids. CDR3 protein: CASSVLTGETQYF. As DNA, the CDR3 is TGTGCCAGCAGTGTCCTCACTGGGGAGACCCAGTACTTC.

This clonotype showed up just once. A much larger clone lies one base from this, so it may be a read error. This sequence joins TRBV15 and TRBJ2-5; D may be TRBD2 (6 bases). The germline V and J ends were trimmed by 0 bases and 2 bases, with 13 bases remaining between them. This CDR3 contains 16 residues. Germline CDR1 LNHNV, CDR2 YYDKDF (reference sequence). The DNA for the CDR3 is TGTGCCACCAGCAGAGAGACTATCGGGAGTCAAGAGACCCAGTACTTC. It yields the protein CATSRETIGSQETQYF.

For this clonotype: Being one base from a much bigger clone, this may be a read error. The CDR3 reads CASTAAQYQETKYF. The DNA of the CDR3 is TGTGCCAGCACGGCGGCCCAGTACCAAGAGACCAAGTACTTC. V gene TRBV6-1 combines with J gene TRBJ2-5, with unresolved D. The V gene's germline CDR1 is MNHNS and CDR2 SASEGT. There are 14 residues in the CDR3.

V gene TRBV7-6 combines with J gene TRBJ2-2; possible D gene TRBD2, 5 bases. CDR1 and CDR2 from the germline V gene are SGHVS and FNYEAQ. The CDR3 loop spans 14 amino acids. Trimming pared 8 bases from V and 2 bases from J, leaving 12 bases between. The CDR3 sequence is CASSPEGNTGELFF. In DNA, the CDR3 is TGTGCCAGCTCCCCTGAGGGAAACACCGGGGAGCTGTTTTTT.

This clonotype was found a few times. The chain joins TRBV29-1 to TRBJ2-3, with a weak D call TRBD1 (5 bases). There are 13 residues in the CDR3. Germline-derived CDR1 and CDR2 are SQVTM and ANQGSEA. Trimming stripped 3 bases from V and 0 bases from J, with 7 bases between. The CDR3 bases are TGCAGCGTTGACAGGGAAAGCACAGATACGCAGTATTTT. Its protein is CSVDRESTDTQYF.

The V call is TRBV20-1, the J call TRBJ1-1, with TRBD1 matching over 8 bases. CDR3 length equals 13 residues. V gave up 3 bases and J gave up 4 bases; unmatched junction bases: 4. CDR1 and CDR2 from the germline V gene are DFQATT and SNEGSKA (reference sequence). The CDR3 region is CSASQGTGTEAFF. The CDR3 bases are TGCAGTGCTAGCCAGGGGACAGGCACTGAAGCTTTCTTT.

This clonotype showed up many times. This chain joins TRBV12-3 or TRBV12-4 and TRBJ2-5; D not certain. The CDR3 runs 13 residues. The V and J ends lost 6 bases and 0 bases respectively, with 8 bases between them. This CDR3 is CASSPEHQETQYF. CDR3 DNA: TGTGCCAGCAGCCCCGAGCACCAAGAGACCCAGTACTTC.

V usage is TRBV20-1 and J usage is TRBJ1-1; TRBD1 aligns across 11 bases. Germline V gives CDR1 DFQATT, CDR2 SNEGSKA (reference sequence). The V segment lost 6 bases and the J segment 7 bases; nucleotides outside the gene matches: 13. CDR3 length: 15 amino acids. CDR3 in amino acids: CSAFDRDRGIIEAFF. The DNA for the CDR3 is TGCAGTGCCTTCGACCGGGACAGGGGGATCATTGAAGCTTTCTTT.

This clonotype was recorded many times. The CDR3 loop reads CATGQGFHQPQHF. CDR3 sequence (DNA): TGTGCCACGGGACAGGGTTTCCATCAGCCCCAGCATTTT. This chain links TRBV6-1 with TRBJ1-5, with TRBD1 identical over 9 bases. The CDR3 extends over 13 amino acids. V shed 10 bases, J shed 5 bases, and the junction held 6 bases outside the gene matches. CDR1 MNHNS and CDR2 SASEGT come from the germline V gene.

There are many counts of this clonotype. This sequence joins TRBV12-3 or TRBV12-4 and TRBJ1-5; TRBD1 matches at 10 bases. V was clipped by 4 bases and J by 2 bases; unmatched bases: 8. This CDR3 spans 17 amino acids. This chain's CDR3 is CASSSTGQGYGNQPQHF. In nucleotides, the CDR3 is TGTGCCAGCAGTTCTACGGGACAGGGGTATGGCAATCAGCCCCAGCATTTT.

In DNA form, the CDR3 reads TGCGCCAGCAGCTTGAGTACAGGAAGCTATGGCTACACCTTC. It codes for CASSLSTGSYGYTF. This chain connects TRBV5-1 to TRBJ1-2; tentatively, D is TRBD1 (5 bases). CDR3 length: 14 amino acids. V was pared by 1 base and J by 4 bases, with 11 bases between. CDR1 is SGHRS and CDR2 is YFSETQ in the germline V gene.

The sample holds a few counts of this clonotype. The chain has TRBV20-1 and TRBJ1-2, with D unresolved. V dropped 4 bases and J dropped 4 bases, with 16 bases sitting between them. Germline lookup yields CDR1 DFQATT and CDR2 SNEGSKA (reference sequence). The CDR3 has 14 amino acids. The CDR3 bases are TGCAGTGCTATGGAGGCAGCCTTGATCTATGGCTACACCTTC. Its translation is CSAMEAALIYGYTF.

Many counts were recorded for this clonotype. The chain joins TRBV15 to TRBJ1-1; no firm D call. Germline CDR1 and CDR2: LNHNV and YYDKDF (reference sequence). Trimming took 1 base from V and 8 from J, leaving 8 bases between them. CDR3 length equals 12 residues. In nucleotides, the CDR3 is TGTGCCACCAGCAGAGGGTCGGGGGAAGCTTTCTTT. It specifies CATSRGSGEAFF.